Listed here are 24 T cell receptor beta chains from one sample, sequenced in a study of T cell changes during pregnancy in multiple sclerosis. TCRdb keeps only in-frame clones here, not all; method: immunoSEQ multiplex PCR. The sample lists 85,000 to 90,000 clones, 85% to 95% occurring once. The specimen comprised peripheral blood, sampled after pregnancy. These receptors came from a female donor in good health, enrolled as a control in a pregnancy study.

The chain employs TRBV14 and TRBJ2-1, with a weak D call TRBD2 (6 bases). The CDR3 is 15 amino acids. Per germline, CDR1 SGHDN and CDR2 FVKESK. Deletions cut 4 bases from V and 7 bases from J, with 17 bases between. CDR3 in amino acids: CASSLPGLRRNEQFF. The CDR3 bases are TGTGCCAGCAGCCTACCGGGACTCCGACGAAATGAGCAGTTCTTC.

This chain links TRBV7-9 with TRBJ2-7, with D possibly being TRBD1 (6 bases). The CDR3 runs to 14 residues. Trimming pared 1 base from V and 7 bases from J, leaving 14 bases between. CDR1 SEHNR and CDR2 FQNEAQ come from the germline V gene (reference sequence). In nucleotides, the CDR3 is TGTGCCAGCAGCTTAGAGGTCAGGGGCTGGGAGCAGTACTTC. Protein: CASSLEVRGWEQYF.

The CDR3 DNA reads TGTGCCAGCAGCTTACCGGACAGGGGTGAGGAGCAGTACTTC. This gives the protein CASSLPDRGEEQYF. The rearrangement uses TRBV7-9 and TRBJ2-7, with 9 bases identical to TRBD1. The J segment lost 7 bases and the V segment lost 2 bases, leaving 6 bases of the junction unmatched. Germline loops: CDR1 SEHNR, CDR2 FQNEAQ (reference sequence). The CDR3 has 14 residues.

The rearrangement joins TRBV4-1 to TRBJ2-7; 8 bases line up with TRBD2. The V segment lost 2 bases and the J segment 7 bases; nucleotides outside the gene matches: 10. Germline CDR1 is MGHRA and CDR2 is YSYEKL. The CDR3 runs 15 residues. CDR3 loop: CASSQWQVAGGEQYF. DNA of the CDR3: TGCGCCAGCAGCCAATGGCAGGTGGCGGGGGGTGAGCAGTACTTC.

This clone has just one count. The chain recombines TRBV5-1 with TRBJ2-3, with 7 bases aligning to TRBD1. CDR1 SGHRS and CDR2 YFSETQ come from the germline V gene. V lost 4 bases, J lost 5 bases, and 4 bases stayed unmatched. The CDR3 length is 13 residues. The CDR3: CASSPRQGDTQYF. In nucleotides, the CDR3 is TGCGCCAGCAGCCCCAGACAGGGAGATACGCAGTATTTT. The full variable domain, its missing parts supplied by reference TRBV5-1 and TRBJ2-3, is KAGVTQTPRYLIKTRGQQVTLSCSPISGHRSVSWYQQTPGQGLQFLFEYFSETQRNKGNFPGRFSGRQFSNSRSEMNVSTLELGDSALYLCASSPRQGDTQYFGPGTRLTVL.

The chain combines TRBV7-9 with TRBJ2-7; D possibly corresponds to TRBD2 (6 bases). The CDR3 extends over 13 amino acids. CDR1 and CDR2 (germline): SEHNR, FQNEAQ (reference sequence). V dropped 0 bases and J dropped 6 bases, with 9 bases sitting between them. The CDR3 coding sequence is TGTGCCAGCAGCTTAGCGGGAGGCGGCGAGCAGTACTTC. Translation gives CASSLAGGGEQYF.

The chain uses TRBV29-1 and TRBJ2-1; D gene unclear. There are 11 residues in the CDR3. Germline V gene lookup returns CDR1 SQVTM and CDR2 ANQGSEA. The ends were cut back, 5 bases at V and 8 bases at J, with 10 bases in the middle. CDR3 region: CSVRIGYEQFF. The DNA for the CDR3 is TGCAGCGTTCGGATCGGGTATGAGCAGTTCTTC.

The V gene is TRBV27, the J gene TRBJ1-3; a weak D match, TRBD1 (6 bases). V lost 4 bases and J 0 bases, leaving 10 bases between the germline ends. This CDR3 is built from 15 residues. The germline CDR1 and CDR2 sequences are MNHEY and SMNVEV (reference sequence). DNA of the CDR3: TGTGCCAGCAGTTCCGACAGGCGCTCTGGAAACACCATATATTTT. It codes for CASSSDRRSGNTIYF.

This clone was counted a single time. The genes are TRBV28 and TRBJ1-5; D is uncertain. The CDR3 contains 13 residues. Looked up from germline, CDR1 is MDHEN and CDR2 is SYDVKM. V gave up 4 bases and J gave up 4 bases, with 8 bases separating them. The CDR3 coding sequence is TGTGCCAGCAGTTCCACAGTGAATCAGCCCCAGCATTTT. As protein: CASSSTVNQPQHF.

The V gene is TRBV28, the J gene TRBJ2-7, with a tentative D call TRBD2 (7 bases). With 5 bases removed from V and 2 bases from J, the gap between germline ends came to 19 bases. CDR1 is MDHEN and CDR2 is SYDVKM in the germline V gene. The CDR3 spans 16 residues. This CDR3 reads CASSAGGLAGTYEQYF. As DNA, the CDR3 is TGTGCCAGCAGTGCCGGGGGGCTCGCGGGGACCTACGAGCAGTACTTC.

This chain joins TRBV7-2 and TRBJ2-1, with 12 bases matching TRBD2. Germline CDR1 and CDR2: SGHTA and FQGNSA. The CDR3 contains 16 residues. V lost 3 bases and J lost 6; bases outside the gene matches: 6. This CDR3 reads CASSFTPGLAGNEQFF. DNA for the CDR3: TGTGCCAGCAGCTTTACACCGGGACTAGCGGGCAATGAGCAGTTCTTC.

This chain links TRBV7-2 with TRBJ1-2; no clear D gene. The V gene lost 1 base and the J gene lost 4 bases, with 13 bases spanning the gap. CDR3 size: 15 residues. In germline, CDR1 is SGHTA, CDR2 FQGNSA. CDR3 protein: CASSLGTTTLYGYTF. The CDR3 region has the DNA TGTGCCAGCAGCTTAGGGACGACTACCCTCTATGGCTACACCTTC.

V and J are TRBV4-1 and TRBJ2-7; 7 nucleotides line up with TRBD2. The V gene end was trimmed by 0 bases and the J gene end by 0 bases; junction bases not matched to a gene: 11. Germline V gene lookup returns CDR1 MGHRA and CDR2 YSYEKL. The CDR3 loop spans 18 amino acids. The chain's CDR3 is CASSQEGGLAVSSYEQYF. CDR3 bases: TGCGCCAGCAGCCAAGAAGGTGGGCTAGCGGTTAGCTCCTACGAGCAGTACTTC.

The chain carries TRBV28 and TRBJ2-2, with 10 bases matching TRBD2. This CDR3 is 15 amino acids long. CDR1 is MDHEN, CDR2 SYDVKM, per germline. The V gene end was trimmed by 8 bases and the J gene end by 6 bases; junction bases not matched to a gene: 9. CDR3 amino acids: CASSLAGAYSGELFF. For the CDR3, the DNA is TGTGCCAGCTCTCTAGCGGGAGCGTACTCCGGGGAGCTGTTTTTT.

The V call is TRBV2, the J call TRBJ2-3; TRBD1 matches 7 bases. The germline V gene encodes CDR1 SNHLY and CDR2 FYNNEI. Trimming at V came to 6 bases and at J to 2 bases, leaving 8 bases not matched to a gene. The CDR3 has 15 residues. Here the CDR3 DNA reads TGTGCCAGCAGCGTCTCCGGGACAGCCACAGATACGCAGTATTTT. This translates into CASSVSGTATDTQYF.

This sequence joins TRBV4-2 and TRBJ2-7; tentatively, D is TRBD2 (5 bases). This CDR3 comprises 14 residues. Trimming left V 4 bases short and J 0 bases short, with 10 bases between. Germline values: CDR1 LGHNA, CDR2 YNFKEQ. CDR3 sequence: CASSRGASSYEQYF. The CDR3, as DNA: TGTGCCAGCAGCCGGGGAGCCAGCTCCTACGAGCAGTACTTC.

The rearrangement joins TRBV18 to TRBJ2-3; D is perhaps TRBD2 (5 bases). Trimming removed 2 bases from V and 1 base from J, with 16 bases in between. Germline V CDR1 and CDR2: KGHSH, LQKENI. There are 17 residues in the CDR3. As DNA, the CDR3 is TGTGCCAGCTCACCAATGGGTTCGGGAAGTGGCACAGATACGCAGTATTTT. Amino acids: CASSPMGSGSGTDTQYF.

This clone was seen a few times. At the DNA level, this CDR3 is encoded by other sequences in the same sample as well. J is TRBJ2-1 and V is TRBV27; D is possibly TRBD2 (7 bases). Germline CDR1 is MNHEY and CDR2 is SMNVEV (reference sequence). CDR3 length: 14 residues. Trimming removed 6 bases at V and 5 bases at J, with 14 bases between. The CDR3: CASRKGGVNNEQFF. The CDR3 DNA reads as TGTGCCAGCAGAAAAGGGGGGGTAAACAATGAGCAGTTCTTC.

The rearrangement links TRBV5-6 to TRBJ2-6; perhaps TRBD2 as D (6 bases). V lost 5 bases, J lost 0 bases, and 15 bases lay in between. Germline values: CDR1 SGHDT, CDR2 YYEEEE. The CDR3 runs 17 residues. The DNA for the CDR3 is TGTGCCAGCAGTCGCGGGACTGCGAGCTCTGGGGCCAACGTCCTGACTTTC. It encodes CASSRGTASSGANVLTF.

The J gene is TRBJ2-1, the V gene TRBV21-1; TRBD1, the table's D call, was not compared with the DNA. TRBV21-1 is tagged as a pseudogene. This CDR3 has 16 amino acids. The DNA for the CDR3 is TGTGCCAGCAGCGAAAGGGGACAGCGAGTAACCAATGAGCAGTTCTTC. Translating gives CASSERGQRVTNEQFF.

This clone is a singleton in its sample. This chain connects TRBV10-3 to TRBJ2-3; 10 nucleotides align to TRBD2. The V and J ends lost 0 bases and 3 bases, in that order; junction bases with no gene match: 9. The CDR3 has 18 amino acids. In germline, CDR1 is ENHRY, CDR2 SYGVKD. The DNA of the CDR3 is TGTGCCATCAGTGAGTCCAGGGAGGGACTAGCGAGAACAGATACGCAGTATTTT. It specifies CAISESREGLARTDTQYF.

The chain joins TRBV28 to TRBJ1-2; 7 nucleotides match TRBD1. The junction had 10 bases not matched to a gene; V was cut back by 2 bases and J by 4 bases. The CDR3 spans 16 residues. CDR1 is MDHEN, CDR2 SYDVKM, per germline. The CDR3 DNA follows: TGTGCCAGCAGTTTAGCGACAGGGCGCCCAACCTATGGCTACACCTTC. It specifies CASSLATGRPTYGYTF.

This chain joins TRBV28 and TRBJ2-1; 11 bases match TRBD2. The CDR3 is 16 amino acids. With 6 bases clipped from V and 4 bases from J, the junction kept 8 bases outside the gene matches. Looked up from germline, CDR1 is MDHEN and CDR2 is SYDVKM. As DNA, the CDR3 is TGTGCCAGCAGCATCGCCGGGACTAGCGGTTACAATGAGCAGTTCTTC. Its translation is CASSIAGTSGYNEQFF.

This chain joins TRBV27 and TRBJ2-7; 9 nucleotides align to TRBD1. V shed 5 bases, J shed 5 bases, and the junction held 4 bases outside the gene matches. Germline assignment: CDR1 MNHEY and CDR2 SMNVEV (reference sequence). This CDR3 region has 13 residues. CDR3 sequence reads: CASSTGTGNEQYF. In DNA form, the CDR3 reads TGTGCCAGCAGTACCGGGACAGGGAACGAGCAGTACTTC.